The present T cell receptor beta chain was sequenced within a study of CD8 T cells in ankylosing spondylitis. The study, taken as a whole, reports: A TCR beta motif made of several highly homologous variants seemed typical of ankylosing spondylitis blood.

The table lists this clonotype with a few counts. Its target is not known. V lost 0 bases to trimming and J lost 4 bases, with 13 bases between them. Looked up from germline, CDR1 is MNHEY and CDR2 is SVGAGI. The CDR3 has 16 amino acids. Library preparation for TCR beta used quantitative 5'-RACE with molecular barcodes. TCRdb re-called the 5' RACE reads through MiXCR, storing one row per CDR3 protein. The table has about 330,000 distinct CDR3 sequences, 6.5% to 10% seen once. This rearrangement joins TRBV6-5 to TRBJ2-1; D could derive from TRBD1 or TRBD2 (5 bases each). This TCR came from a male donor with ankylosing spondylitis. The sample consisted of blood, either unsorted or a sorted T cell fraction (not recorded which). The CDR3 DNA sequence: TGTGCCAGCAGTTACTCGGGGAGAAGGGGATACAATGAGCAGTTCTTC. Translation: CASSYSGRRGYNEQFF.